These 30 T cell receptor beta chains share one sample of origin, sequenced in a study of CD8 T cells in ankylosing spondylitis. TCRdb reprocessed the 5' RACE reads with MiXCR, giving one entry per CDR3 protein. The data hold 200,000 to 300,000 distinct CDR3 sequences, with about 10% observed a single time. The sequenced material came from blood, either unsorted or a sorted T cell fraction (not recorded which). All receptors come from a male donor with ankylosing spondylitis or in good health (not recorded which).

V usage is TRBV7-6 and J usage is TRBJ1-5; D is ambiguous. Per the germline V gene, CDR1 is SGHVS and CDR2 is FNYEAQ. Trimming shortened V by 5 bases and J by 5 bases, and 19 bases separated the two germline ends. The CDR3 is made up of 16 amino acids. The CDR3 loop is CASSPRNNLVDQPQHF. CDR3 bases: TGTGCCAGCAGCCCCCGCAATAACCTAGTCGATCAGCCCCAGCATTTT.

This clonotype appeared many times. The rearrangement joins TRBV20-1 to TRBJ2-3; possibly TRBD2 for D (5 bases). This CDR3 is built from 15 residues. Germline-derived CDR1 and CDR2 are DFQATT and SNEGSKA (reference sequence). Trimming left V 5 bases short and J 6 bases short, with 21 bases between. The DNA for the CDR3 is TGCAGTGCTGAGCGCACCGGCTTACGCGGGGATACGCAGTATTTT. It translates to CSAERTGLRGDTQYF.

This clonotype was seen a handful of times. The chain joins TRBV12-3 or TRBV12-4 to TRBJ2-3, with 11 bases lining up with TRBD2. This CDR3 region has 19 residues. V gave up 3 bases and J gave up 0 bases; unmatched junction bases: 11. CDR3 protein: CASSFLAGGYALSTDTQYF. DNA for the CDR3: TGTGCCAGCAGTTTTCTAGCGGGGGGATACGCCCTAAGCACAGATACGCAGTATTTT.

This clonotype occurred many times. The chain recombines TRBV5-1 with TRBJ2-3; 7 bases agree with TRBD2. The ends lost 4 bases at V and 2 bases at J; junction bases unmatched: 4. This CDR3 is built from 14 residues. Per the germline V gene, CDR1 is SGHRS and CDR2 is YFSETQ. The CDR3 DNA sequence: TGCGCCAGCAGCACTAGCGACTCCACAGATACGCAGTATTTT. It specifies CASSTSDSTDTQYF.

This clonotype was seen more than once but under ten times. The genes are TRBV29-1 and TRBJ2-3, with D possibly called TRBD1 or TRBD2 (5 bases each). Germline CDR1 and CDR2: SQVTM and ANQGSEA. Trimming left V 0 bases short and J 4 bases short, with 11 bases between. This CDR3 contains 14 residues. Written as DNA, the CDR3 is TGCAGCGTTGAAGATCTGATGGGGGCAGATACGCAGTATTTT. Its protein is CSVEDLMGADTQYF.

This chain links TRBV2 with TRBJ2-5; TRBD1 is a possible D gene (5 bases). V was trimmed by 3 bases and J by 6 bases, leaving 11 bases between them. The germline V gene has CDR1 SNHLY and CDR2 FYNNEI. This CDR3 has 13 residues. This CDR3 reads CASSDQGQKTQYF. In DNA, the CDR3 is TGTGCCAGCAGTGATCAGGGCCAGAAGACCCAGTACTTC.

This clonotype came up many times. The rearrangement links TRBV12-3 or TRBV12-4 to TRBJ2-1; D unclear. This CDR3 is built from 13 residues. The V and J ends lost 5 bases and 3 bases respectively, with 8 bases between them. The CDR3 coding sequence is TGTGCCAGCAGTCTAGGATTCTACAATGAGCAGTTCTTC. Amino acid sequence: CASSLGFYNEQFF.

This clonotype was seen repeatedly, ten times or more. The rearrangement uses TRBV9 and TRBJ1-2; maybe TRBD1 (5 bases). The CDR3 has 15 amino acids. Trimming took 0 bases from V and 4 from J, leaving 13 bases between them. Germline loops: CDR1 SGDLS, CDR2 YYNGEE. The CDR3 protein is CASSVGREASYGYTF. DNA of the CDR3: TGTGCCAGCAGCGTAGGCAGGGAGGCTTCCTATGGCTACACCTTC.

This clonotype was counted ten times or more. The chain employs TRBV20-1 and TRBJ2-6, with no clear D. The V end lost 3 bases, the J end lost 0 bases, and 9 bases lay between the germline ends. Germline V gene sequence: CDR1 DFQATT, CDR2 SNEGSKA (reference sequence). CDR3 length: 15 residues. The DNA for the CDR3 is TGCAGTGCTAGGGTCTTAGACTCTGGGGCCAACGTCCTGACTTTC. This sequence encodes CSARVLDSGANVLTF.

This clonotype has a handful of counts. The chain carries TRBV12-3 or TRBV12-4 and TRBJ2-4; 10 nucleotides line up with TRBD2. CDR3 size: 16 residues. Trimming at V came to 3 bases and at J to 3 bases, leaving 5 bases not matched to a gene. The CDR3 DNA reads TGTGCCAGCAGTTTGAGGAGCGGGAGGGTCAAAAACATTCAGTACTTC. It yields the protein CASSLRSGRVKNIQYF.

This clonotype was observed many times. The genes are TRBV5-1 and TRBJ2-6; D gene unclear. From germline, CDR1 is SGHRS and CDR2 YFSETQ. The CDR3 is made up of 15 amino acids. V dropped 0 bases and J dropped 0 bases, with 4 bases sitting between them. Here the CDR3 reads CASSLGVSGANVLTF. The CDR3 DNA sequence: TGCGCCAGCAGCTTGGGGGTCTCTGGGGCCAACGTCCTGACTTTC. Filled out from reference TRBV5-1 and TRBJ2-6, the complete variable domain reads KAGVTQTPRYLIKTRGQQVTLSCSPISGHRSVSWYQQTPGQGLQFLFEYFSETQRNKGNFPGRFSGRQFSNSRSEMNVSTLELGDSALYLCASSLGVSGANVLTFGAGSRLTVL.

This clonotype was seen many times. Written as DNA, the CDR3 is TGCGCCAGCAGCTTGGCCCCCCAGGGCCGAAACACTGAAGCTTTCTTT. Protein sequence: CASSLAPQGRNTEAFF. The gene calls are TRBV5-1 and TRBJ1-1, with a weak D call TRBD1 (5 bases). CDR1 is SGHRS, CDR2 YFSETQ, per germline. V lost 0 bases and J 2 bases, leaving 14 bases between the germline ends. This CDR3 region has 16 residues.

Many counts were recorded for this clonotype. This chain connects TRBV12-3 or TRBV12-4 to TRBJ2-5, with D tentatively TRBD2 (5 bases). V dropped 6 bases and J dropped 3 bases, with 11 bases sitting between them. The CDR3 consists of 13 residues. The CDR3 reads CASSQGLEETQYF. The DNA for the CDR3 is TGTGCCAGCAGCCAAGGACTTGAAGAGACCCAGTACTTC.

The J gene is TRBJ2-3, the V gene TRBV7-9, with 12 bases identical to TRBD2. The CDR3 runs 17 residues. Germline CDR1 is SEHNR and CDR2 is FQNEAQ (reference sequence). Germline trimming cut 5 bases from V and 6 bases from J; bases unmatched to any gene: 12. The CDR3 spells CASSEPTSGGTLDTQYF. The CDR3 DNA is TGTGCCAGCAGCGAACCAACTAGCGGGGGGACTCTGGATACGCAGTATTTT.

J is TRBJ2-7 and V is TRBV2; TRBD2 agrees at 14 bases. This CDR3 is built from 15 residues. CDR1 is SNHLY and CDR2 is FYNNEI in the germline V gene. The V and J ends lost 6 bases and 6 bases, in that order; junction bases with no gene match: 7. The CDR3 bases are TGTGCCAGCAGCCCCCGACTAGCGGGAGGGTCCGAGCAGTACTTC. Protein sequence: CASSPRLAGGSEQYF.

This clonotype was counted many times. The J gene is TRBJ2-7, the V gene TRBV29-1; TRBD2 matches at 7 bases. CDR1 is SQVTM and CDR2 is ANQGSEA in the germline V gene. The junction had 7 bases not matched to a gene; V was cut back by 6 bases and J by 2 bases. This CDR3 has 13 amino acids. The CDR3 DNA is TGCAGCGTCCAACGGAGCGGGGCCTACGAGCAGTACTTC. Amino acids: CSVQRSGAYEQYF.

This clonotype has at least ten counts. The chain has TRBV29-1 and TRBJ2-7, with D possibly being TRBD1 (5 bases). V was shortened by 5 bases and J by 7 bases, with 15 bases between the two germline ends. Per the germline V gene, CDR1 is SQVTM and CDR2 is ANQGSEA. The CDR3 loop spans 12 amino acids. DNA of the CDR3: TGCAGCGTTTTTGGCCAGGGCTGGGAGCAGTACTTC. Translating it yields CSVFGQGWEQYF.

V usage is TRBV6-5 and J usage is TRBJ1-5; no clear D gene. The CDR3 length is 17 residues. Germline loops: CDR1 MNHEY, CDR2 SVGAGI. V dropped 2 bases and J dropped 0 bases, with 14 bases sitting between them. The chain's CDR3 is CASSYGRQVYSNQPQHF. The CDR3 DNA is TGTGCCAGCAGTTACGGTCGGCAGGTCTATAGCAATCAGCCCCAGCATTTT.

This chain joins TRBV19 and TRBJ2-1; D perhaps matches TRBD1 (7 bases). In germline, CDR1 is LNHDA, CDR2 SQIVND (reference sequence). The CDR3 loop spans 16 amino acids. Trimming pared 7 bases from V and 0 bases from J, leaving 16 bases between. CDR3 amino acids: CASTEGQRSSYNEQFF. Written as DNA, the CDR3 is TGTGCCAGTACGGAGGGACAGCGAAGCTCCTACAATGAGCAGTTCTTC.

Many counts were recorded for this clonotype. The chain links TRBV9 to TRBJ2-3; 11 nucleotides agree with TRBD2. Trimming at V came to 3 bases and at J to 2 bases, leaving 2 bases not matched to a gene. The CDR3 runs to 15 residues. Germline V gene lookup returns CDR1 SGDLS and CDR2 YYNGEE. The CDR3: CASSALAGATDTQYF. The CDR3 region has the DNA TGTGCCAGCAGCGCACTAGCGGGGGCCACAGATACGCAGTATTTT.

This clonotype was counted at least ten times. The V call is TRBV5-1, the J call TRBJ1-4, with D perhaps TRBD1 (5 bases). This CDR3 region has 16 residues. V dropped 4 bases and J dropped 5 bases, with 18 bases sitting between them. From germline, CDR1 is SGHRS and CDR2 YFSETQ. CDR3 DNA sequence: TGCGCCAGCAGCCTCATCGGGACTGGGGGGAATGAAAAACTGTTTTTT. It translates to CASSLIGTGGNEKLFF.

The V gene is TRBV19, the J gene TRBJ2-2; 8 bases are shared with TRBD1. The V gene end was trimmed by 6 bases and the J gene end by 6 bases; junction bases not matched to a gene: 9. The CDR3 covers 15 residues. Per the germline V gene, CDR1 is LNHDA and CDR2 is SQIVND (reference sequence). CDR3 sequence (DNA): TGTGCCAGTAGCCGGACAGGGTTTAGGGCCGGGGAGCTGTTTTTT. Translated, it gives CASSRTGFRAGELFF.

Ten or more counts support this clonotype. The rearrangement links TRBV6-5 to TRBJ2-2, with D perhaps being TRBD1 or TRBD2 (5 bases each). The CDR3 consists of 14 residues. V shed 4 bases and J shed 7 bases, with 13 bases lying between them. The germline gives CDR1 MNHEY, CDR2 SVGAGI. CDR3: CASSLGDQGGELFF. The CDR3 DNA reads TGTGCCAGCAGTTTAGGGGACCAAGGCGGGGAGCTGTTTTTT.

This clonotype was counted only a few times. The rearrangement joins TRBV7-3 to TRBJ2-3; D gene uncertain. The CDR3 covers 14 residues. Germline CDR1 SGHTA, CDR2 FQGTGA. Trimming shortened V by 4 bases and J by 0 bases, and 8 bases separated the two germline ends. Here the CDR3 DNA reads TGTGCCAGCAGCTCCGATCCTAGCACAGATACGCAGTATTTT. Its protein product is CASSSDPSTDTQYF.

At least ten counts were recorded for this clonotype. V gene TRBV5-1 combines with J gene TRBJ1-1; D gene ambiguous. The CDR3 runs 13 residues. Germline CDR1 reads SGHRS; CDR2 reads YFSETQ. V was shortened by 7 bases and J by 1 base, with 11 bases between the two germline ends. The CDR3 coding sequence is TGCGCCAGCGGCTGGGCGGCGAACACTGAAGCTTTCTTT. Its translation: CASGWAANTEAFF.

In its sample, this clonotype was seen a few times. Here the CDR3 DNA reads TGTGCCAGCAGTTCATCAGGGGGGGTCAGGACCTTC. The encoded protein is CASSSSGGVRTF. J is TRBJ1-2 and V is TRBV28, with 7 bases aligning to TRBD1. The CDR3 is 12 amino acids. Germline CDR1 reads MDHEN; CDR2 reads SYDVKM. Losses at the gene ends were 4 bases for V and 14 bases for J; bases not matched to a gene: 10.

This clonotype was observed many times. The gene calls are TRBV7-2 and TRBJ1-1; tentatively, D is TRBD1 (6 bases). The germline gives CDR1 SGHTA, CDR2 FQGNSA. Trimming shortened V by 6 bases and J by 5 bases, and 13 bases separated the two germline ends. The CDR3 totals 13 residues. CDR3 loop: CASSPGARTEAFF. Written as DNA, the CDR3 is TGTGCCAGCAGTCCAGGGGCACGTACTGAAGCTTTCTTT.

This clonotype turned up a few times. The chain uses TRBV10-1 and TRBJ1-2; D unresolved. Trimming pared 3 bases from V and 6 bases from J, leaving 11 bases between. The CDR3 runs 13 residues. CDR1 WNHNN and CDR2 SYGVQD come from the germline V gene (reference sequence). The CDR3 region is CASSDVKADGYTF. The CDR3 nucleotides read TGCGCCAGCAGTGATGTTAAAGCGGATGGCTACACCTTC.

At least ten counts were recorded for this clonotype. V and J are TRBV12-3 or TRBV12-4 and TRBJ2-3, with 7 nucleotides matching TRBD2. V gave up 6 bases and J gave up 3 bases; unmatched junction bases: 6. CDR3 length: 14 residues. The CDR3 spells CASRRTRVTDTQYF. The CDR3 nucleotides read TGTGCCAGCAGGAGGACTAGGGTGACAGATACGCAGTATTTT.

The chain links TRBV11-2 to TRBJ2-1; possible D gene TRBD1, 5 bases. CDR3 length equals 15 residues. CDR1 SGHAT and CDR2 FQNNGV come from the germline V gene. V gave up 0 bases and J gave up 4 bases, with 10 bases separating them. The CDR3 loop reads CASSLEARTYNEQFF. The CDR3 DNA reads TGTGCCAGCAGCTTAGAGGCACGGACATACAATGAGCAGTTCTTC.